Given below is one TCR beta chain in context. Profiled with immunoSEQ multiplex PCR; TCRdb holds only in-frame clones, not every one. The table has under 65,000 clones, approximately 88% seen once; the top ten hold roughly 2.2%. CDR1 SGHVS and CDR2 FQNEAQ come from the germline V gene. V gave up 6 bases and J gave up 8 bases; unmatched junction bases: 14. This CDR3 spans 16 amino acids. These data originate in a study of blood T cell repertoires in COVID-19. Sequenced material: peripheral blood. This TCR derives from a human donor in a cohort sampled during active COVID-19. The chain combines TRBV7-8 with TRBJ1-5, with 9 bases aligning to TRBD1. CDR3 coding DNA: TGTGCCAGCAGTTTGGGACAGGGCGAGTTTGAAGAGCCCCAGCATTTT. The encoded protein is CASSLGQGEFEEPQHF.